This TCR beta chain was profiled in a study of T cells in Graves' hyperthyroidism and ophthalmopathy. The CDR3 is made up of 13 amino acids. The germline V gene encodes CDR1 DFQATT and CDR2 SNEGSKA (reference sequence). Germline trimming cut 1 base from V and 6 bases from J; bases unmatched to any gene: 1. Worth noting for this clonotype: As yet, its antigen is unknown.

RNA transcripts gave rise to amplified TCR beta CDR3 regions. The HTBI primer set served for first-round RT-PCR of the TCR CDR3. TCRdb ran MiXCR on the multiplex PCR reads and lists one entry per CDR3 protein. Among about 560,000 distinct CDR3 sequences listed, around 45% were seen once. Study findings and constraints: Classification by a 13 V-J model distinguished ophthalmopathy from stable hyperthyroidism. Blood also showed most of the thyroid clonotypes that were expanded above 0.001. Ophthalmopathy was identified by the model a median around 6 months ahead of onset.

The specimen sequenced was peripheral blood or thyroid tissue (not recorded which). The V call is TRBV20-1, the J call TRBJ2-7, with 12 bases fitting TRBD2. The TCR was taken from a young woman with Graves' hyperthyroidism. Here the CDR3 DNA reads TGCAGTGCTAGAGGGGGACTAGCGGGCGAGCAGTACTTC. This sequence encodes CSARGGLAGEQYF.